The T cell receptor (beta chain) described here comes from a study of CXCR3-negative and CXCR3-positive naive CD8 T cells (dated by TCRdb to the late 2010s). In terms of the full investigation: In total, about 135 million TRB reads were obtained, corresponding to roughly 1.5 +/- 0.3 million reads per library. Diversity and physicochemical repertoire analyses were performed on about a dozen donors pooled from two independent experiments. The TRBV-TRBJ cluster analysis covered naive subsets from roughly five donors and memory cells from 3 donors.

Each CD8+ T cell subset was flow-sorted in triplicate, with roughly 330,000 cells per subset placed directly into RLT lysis buffer. Naive CD8+ T cells were defined stringently as CD45RO-CCR7+CD27+CD95- to exclude memory contaminants. Using standard density gradient centrifugation, peripheral blood mononuclear cells were isolated from buffy coats. Naive CXCR3-negative and CXCR3-positive CD8+ T cells were flow-sorted on a FACSAria III. Total RNA was extracted from sorted cells using an RNeasy Mini Kit. Sequencing used a NextSeq 550. The Human TCR Profiling Kit (MiLaboratory) was used to prepare UMI-labeled 5' RACE TRB cDNA libraries. The full amount of extracted RNA was used for cDNA synthesis, and the full amount of resulting cDNA was used for PCR amplification. Libraries were prepared in parallel using an identical number of PCR cycles. Per the source publication's procedure: About 50,000 +/- 10,000 unique UMI-labeled TRB cDNA molecules per library were extracted with MIGEC and MiXCR, with at least two reads per UMI required. On average, each library contained 40,000 +/- 10,000 functional in-frame TRB CDR3 nucleotide clonotypes without stop codons. After downsampling to 5000 UMI-labeled TRB molecules per sample, diversity metrics, including normalized Shannon-Wiener and Chao1, were computed in VDJtools. VDJtools computed clonotype-size-weighted physicochemical properties of the central five CDR3 residues: interaction energy, strength, volume and Kidera factor 4. Based on TCRdb reprocessing of the reads, there is one entry per CDR3 protein sequence, and DNA is missing. The V and J calls come from TCRdb's annotation, not from the publication. In this sample's table one finds 120,000 or so distinct CDR3 sequences. About 0.61% of the sample is taken by the ten largest.

As to this clonotype: Its antigen remains unidentified.

Study-wide findings and limitations: Freshly isolated PBMCs were used for most assays because CXCR3 expression partially decreased after cryopreservation. Similar TRBV-TRBJ usage was shown by naive CXCR3-negative and CXCR3-positive cells from the same donor, whereas distinct patterns were shown by memory cells. TRB CDR3s from CXCR3-positive naive cells showed higher hydrophobicity (lower Kidera factor 4), lower energy, and higher strength and volume indices than CXCR3-negative naive cells. Both naive subsets had comparably high repertoire diversity, while memory CD8+ T cells had much lower repertoire diversity. Because surface CD5, which has been linked to self-reactivity in mice, was comparable between naive subsets, TCR interaction strength was also inferred from TRB CDR3 physicochemical properties.

The cysteine opens and the phenylalanine closes a CDR3 of 16 amino acids. No DNA is listed. Via the germline V gene, CDR1 is MNHEY and CDR2 SVGAGI. The V and J genes are TRBV6-5 and TRBJ2-7; the TCRdb call, TRBD1, lacks DNA for checking. The sequenced sample consisted of naive CXCR3+ CD8+ T cells from blood. Reading the label with the study, this specimen's cell subset or site is: CD45RO-CCR7+CD27+CD95- naive CD8+ T cells expressing CXCR3 (TNR3+). The receptor's source is a human donor in good health. Some clones in this sample may be carry-over from other donors' samples. The CDR3 is CASSLGQGVEAYEQYF.